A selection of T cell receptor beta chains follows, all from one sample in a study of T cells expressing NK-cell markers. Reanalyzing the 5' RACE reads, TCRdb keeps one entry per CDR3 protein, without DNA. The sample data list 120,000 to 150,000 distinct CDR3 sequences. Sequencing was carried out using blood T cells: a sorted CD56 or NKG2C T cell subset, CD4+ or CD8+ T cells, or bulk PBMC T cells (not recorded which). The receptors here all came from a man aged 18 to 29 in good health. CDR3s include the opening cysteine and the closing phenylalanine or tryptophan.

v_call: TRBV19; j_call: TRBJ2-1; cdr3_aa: CASRQGPYNEQFF
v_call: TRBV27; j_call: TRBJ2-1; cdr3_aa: CASSLGGTNHEQFF
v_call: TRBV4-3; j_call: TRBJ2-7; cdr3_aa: CASAQKKGAYEQYF
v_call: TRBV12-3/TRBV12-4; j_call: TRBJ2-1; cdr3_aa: CASNGGLAGHNEQFF
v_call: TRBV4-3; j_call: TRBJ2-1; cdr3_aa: CASSPSLTGGSYNEQFF
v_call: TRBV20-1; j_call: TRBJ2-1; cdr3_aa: CSASVASGIETYNEQFF
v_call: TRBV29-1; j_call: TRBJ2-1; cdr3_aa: CSVEPSAGNEQFF
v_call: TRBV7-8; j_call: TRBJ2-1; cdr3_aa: CASSWSSGYYNEQFF
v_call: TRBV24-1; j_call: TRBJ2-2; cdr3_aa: CATSDSTNTGELFF
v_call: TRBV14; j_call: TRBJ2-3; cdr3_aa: CASSQEWGDTQYF
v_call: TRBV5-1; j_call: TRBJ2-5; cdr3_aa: CASSLGDTYQETQYF
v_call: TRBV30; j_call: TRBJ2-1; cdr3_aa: CAWSPETYNEQFF
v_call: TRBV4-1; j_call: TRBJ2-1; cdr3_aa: CASSQDLAGGDNEQFF
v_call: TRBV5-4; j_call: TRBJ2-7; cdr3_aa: CASSFGSFVYRDGDYEQYF
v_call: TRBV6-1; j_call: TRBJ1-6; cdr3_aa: CASSTQGGSSPLHF
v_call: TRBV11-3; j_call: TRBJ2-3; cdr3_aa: CASSLDRGGPSTDTQYF
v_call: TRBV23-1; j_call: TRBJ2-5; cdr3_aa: CASGRTETEYQETQYF
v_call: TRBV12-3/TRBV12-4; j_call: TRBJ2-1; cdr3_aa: CATFSSGQEYNEQFF
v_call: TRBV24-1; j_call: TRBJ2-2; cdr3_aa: CATSDLPAGTSGKNTGELFF
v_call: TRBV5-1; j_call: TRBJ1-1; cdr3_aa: CASSLGGDEAFF
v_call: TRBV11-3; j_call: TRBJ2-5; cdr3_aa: CASSLEVREETQYF
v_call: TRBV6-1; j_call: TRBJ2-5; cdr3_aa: CASRDDREQETQYF
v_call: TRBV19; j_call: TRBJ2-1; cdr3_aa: CASSISVGTAYNEQFF
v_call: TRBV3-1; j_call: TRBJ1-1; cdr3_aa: CASSHLRQADPEAFF
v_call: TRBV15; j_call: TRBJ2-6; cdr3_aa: CATSRDLARPTGANVLTF
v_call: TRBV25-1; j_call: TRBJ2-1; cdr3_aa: CASSGPLRDSGYFDEQFF
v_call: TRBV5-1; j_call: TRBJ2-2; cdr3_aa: CASSLLRIQNTGELFF
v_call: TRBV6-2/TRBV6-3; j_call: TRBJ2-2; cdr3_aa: CASSSDYTGELFF
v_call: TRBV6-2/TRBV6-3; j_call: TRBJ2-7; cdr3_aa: CASSLGLAEQYF
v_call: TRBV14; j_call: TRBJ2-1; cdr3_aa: CASSQDQREWNEQFF
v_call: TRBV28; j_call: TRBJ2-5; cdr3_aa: CASVRLRGETQYF
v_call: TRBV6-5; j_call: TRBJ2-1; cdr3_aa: CASSYSTAANLLDEQFF
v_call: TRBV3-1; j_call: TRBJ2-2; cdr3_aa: CASSHRGMAGELFF
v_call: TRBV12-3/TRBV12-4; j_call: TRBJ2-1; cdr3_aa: CASSFAGLAGREDEQFF
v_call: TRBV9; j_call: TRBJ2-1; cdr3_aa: CASSVSGRYNEQFF
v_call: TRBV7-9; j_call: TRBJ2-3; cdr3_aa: CASSFSSDTQYF
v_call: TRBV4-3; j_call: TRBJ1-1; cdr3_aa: CASSQERNTWNTEAFF
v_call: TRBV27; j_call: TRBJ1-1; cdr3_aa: CASSNNEGTEAFF
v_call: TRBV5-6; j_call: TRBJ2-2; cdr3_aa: CASSTTEEAGELFF
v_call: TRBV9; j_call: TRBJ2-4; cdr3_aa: CASSPRGGENIQYF
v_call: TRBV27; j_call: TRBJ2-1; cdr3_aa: CASLAGGSSYNEQFF
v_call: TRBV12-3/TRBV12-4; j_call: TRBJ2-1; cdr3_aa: CASRTTFGTQYNEQFF
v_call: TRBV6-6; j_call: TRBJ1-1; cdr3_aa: CASILTTEAFF
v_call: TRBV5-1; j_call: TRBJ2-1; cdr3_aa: CASSPVVSRSYNEQFF
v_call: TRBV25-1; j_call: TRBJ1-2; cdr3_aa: CASSGQGVAGYTF
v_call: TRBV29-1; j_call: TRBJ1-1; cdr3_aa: CSVELEGAMDTEAFF
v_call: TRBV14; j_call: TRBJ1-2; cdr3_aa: CASGNAGYDGYTF
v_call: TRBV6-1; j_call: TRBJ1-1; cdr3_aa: CASRVGTGLNTEAFF
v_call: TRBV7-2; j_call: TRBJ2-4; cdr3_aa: CASSFGTGGDIQYF
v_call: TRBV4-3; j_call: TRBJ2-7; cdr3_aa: CASSQDLAGAIYEQYF
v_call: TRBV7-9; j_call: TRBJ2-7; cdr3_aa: CASRPDDSYEQYF
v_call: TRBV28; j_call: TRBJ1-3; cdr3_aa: CASSPWDAGPSGNTIYF
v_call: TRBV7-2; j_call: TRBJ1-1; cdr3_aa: CASSPSSSEAFF
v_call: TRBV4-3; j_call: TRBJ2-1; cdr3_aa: CASSPSGRLDEQFF
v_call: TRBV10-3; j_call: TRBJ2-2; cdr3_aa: CAISGGGTGELFF